This section outlines one T cell receptor (beta chain) sequence together with its context. Its antigen is not identified. V lost 6 bases to trimming and J lost 4 bases; unmatched junction nucleotides: 2. The length of the CDR3 is 13 residues. Sequencing used immunoSEQ multiplex PCR; TCRdb keeps in-frame clones, though not all of them. The data contain under 80,000 clones, 60% to 85% of them seen just once; the ten biggest clones take up more than 20%. These data are taken from a study of T cell responses to AZD1222 COVID-19 vaccine. Points from the study as a whole: Repertoire sampling occurred only after the peak T cell response.

Sample: peripheral blood, taken on day 0 of MenACWY control vaccination. The receptor was derived from an adult in good health. J is TRBJ1-5 and V is TRBV12-3 or TRBV12-4; 8 nucleotides agree with TRBD1. DNA for the CDR3: TGTGCCAGCAGCGACAGGGGAAATCAGCCCCAGCATTTT. Translating it yields CASSDRGNQPQHF.